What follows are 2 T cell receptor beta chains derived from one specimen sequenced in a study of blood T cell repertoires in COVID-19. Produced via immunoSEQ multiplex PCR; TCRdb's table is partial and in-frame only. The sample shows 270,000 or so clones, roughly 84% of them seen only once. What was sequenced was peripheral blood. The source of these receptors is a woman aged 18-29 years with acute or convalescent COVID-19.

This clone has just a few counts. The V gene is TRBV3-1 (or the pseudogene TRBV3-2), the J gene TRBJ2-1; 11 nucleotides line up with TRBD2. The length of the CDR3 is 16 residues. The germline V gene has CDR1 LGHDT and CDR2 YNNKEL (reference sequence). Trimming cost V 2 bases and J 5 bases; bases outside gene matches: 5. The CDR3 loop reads CASSQKRLAGHNEQFF. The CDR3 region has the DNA TGTGCCAGCAGCCAAAAGCGACTAGCGGGACACAATGAGCAGTTCTTC.

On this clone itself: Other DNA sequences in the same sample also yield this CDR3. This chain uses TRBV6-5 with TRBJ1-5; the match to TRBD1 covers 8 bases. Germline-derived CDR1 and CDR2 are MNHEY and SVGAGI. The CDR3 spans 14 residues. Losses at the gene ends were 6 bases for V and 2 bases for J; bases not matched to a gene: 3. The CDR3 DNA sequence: TGTGCCAGCAGCCGGGGACAGGGCAATCAGCCCCAGCATTTT. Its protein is CASSRGQGNQPQHF.